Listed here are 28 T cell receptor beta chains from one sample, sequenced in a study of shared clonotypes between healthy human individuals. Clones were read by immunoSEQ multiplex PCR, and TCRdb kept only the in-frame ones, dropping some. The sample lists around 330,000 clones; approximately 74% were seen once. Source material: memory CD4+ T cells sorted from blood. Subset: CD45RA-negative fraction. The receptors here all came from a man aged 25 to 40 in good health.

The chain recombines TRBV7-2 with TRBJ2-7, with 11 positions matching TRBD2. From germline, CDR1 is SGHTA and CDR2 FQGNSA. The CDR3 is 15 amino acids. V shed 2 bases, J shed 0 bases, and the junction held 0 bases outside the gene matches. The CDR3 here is CASSLTSGGSYEQYF. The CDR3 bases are TGTGCCAGCAGCTTAACTAGCGGGGGCTCCTACGAGCAGTACTTC.

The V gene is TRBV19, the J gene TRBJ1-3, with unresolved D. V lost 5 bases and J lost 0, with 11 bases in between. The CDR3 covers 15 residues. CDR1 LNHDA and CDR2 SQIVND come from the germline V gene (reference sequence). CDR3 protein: CASSLPFSSGNTIYF. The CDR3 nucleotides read TGTGCCAGTAGTCTTCCCTTTTCCTCTGGAAACACCATATATTTT.

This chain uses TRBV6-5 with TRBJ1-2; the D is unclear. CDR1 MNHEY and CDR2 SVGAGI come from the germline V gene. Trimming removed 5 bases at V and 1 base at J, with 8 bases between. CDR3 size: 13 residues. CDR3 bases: TGTGCCAGCAGTCAGACCGATAACTATGGCTACACCTTC. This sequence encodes CASSQTDNYGYTF.

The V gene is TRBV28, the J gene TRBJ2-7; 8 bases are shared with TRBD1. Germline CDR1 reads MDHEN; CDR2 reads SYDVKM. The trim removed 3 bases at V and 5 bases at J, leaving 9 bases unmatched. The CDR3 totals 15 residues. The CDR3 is CASSFHGQGLDEQYF. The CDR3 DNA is TGTGCCAGCAGTTTTCACGGACAGGGCTTGGACGAGCAGTACTTC.

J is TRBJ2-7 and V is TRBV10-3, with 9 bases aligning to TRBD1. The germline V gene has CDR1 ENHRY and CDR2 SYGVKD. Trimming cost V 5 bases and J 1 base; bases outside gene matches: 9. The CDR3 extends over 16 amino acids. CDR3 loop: CAISNQPGQGSYEQYF. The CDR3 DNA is TGTGCCATCAGTAATCAACCGGGACAGGGATCCTACGAGCAGTACTTC.

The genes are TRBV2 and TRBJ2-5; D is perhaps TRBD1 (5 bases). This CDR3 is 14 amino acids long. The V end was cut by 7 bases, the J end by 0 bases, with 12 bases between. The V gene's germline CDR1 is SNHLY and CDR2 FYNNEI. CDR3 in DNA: TGTGCCAGCATCGCGACAGTGTACCAAGAGACCCAGTACTTC. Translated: CASIATVYQETQYF. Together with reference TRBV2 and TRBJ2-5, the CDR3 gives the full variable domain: EPEVTQTPSHQVTQMGQEVILRCVPISNHLYFYWYRQILGQKVEFLVSFYNNEISEKSEIFDDQFSVERPDGSNFTLKIRSTKLEDSAMYFCASIATVYQETQYFGPGTRLLVL.

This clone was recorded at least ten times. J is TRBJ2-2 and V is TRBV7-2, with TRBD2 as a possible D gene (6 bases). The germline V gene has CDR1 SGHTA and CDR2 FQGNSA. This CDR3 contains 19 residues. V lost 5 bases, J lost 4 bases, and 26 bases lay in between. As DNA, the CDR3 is TGTGCCAGCAGCCGCAATACGGGAGCGCTAGGTGGTGGCACCGGGGAGCTGTTTTTT. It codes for CASSRNTGALGGGTGELFF.

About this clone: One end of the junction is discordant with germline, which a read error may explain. The CDR3 sequence is CASSLDVGLAGVGTGELFF. The CDR3 coding sequence is TGTGCTAGCAGCTTAGATGTCGGACTAGCGGGAGTAGGCACCGGGGAGCTGTTTTTT. This chain links TRBV7-7 with TRBJ2-2, with 13 bases lining up with TRBD2. The CDR3 has 19 residues. Looked up from germline, CDR1 is SSHAT and CDR2 is FNYEAQ (reference sequence).

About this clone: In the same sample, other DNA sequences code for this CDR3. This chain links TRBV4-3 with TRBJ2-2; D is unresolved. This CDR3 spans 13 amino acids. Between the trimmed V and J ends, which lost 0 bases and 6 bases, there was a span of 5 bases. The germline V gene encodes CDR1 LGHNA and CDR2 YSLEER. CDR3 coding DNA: TGCGCCAGCAGCCAAGATAGAGCCGGGGAGCTGTTTTTT. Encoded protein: CASSQDRAGELFF.

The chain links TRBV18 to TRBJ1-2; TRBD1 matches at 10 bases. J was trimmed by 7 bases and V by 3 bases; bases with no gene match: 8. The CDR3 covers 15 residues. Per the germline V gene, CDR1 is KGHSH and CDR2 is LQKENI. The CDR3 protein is CASSPSTGGSGGYTF. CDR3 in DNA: TGTGCCAGCTCACCGTCGACAGGGGGCTCGGGTGGCTACACCTTC.

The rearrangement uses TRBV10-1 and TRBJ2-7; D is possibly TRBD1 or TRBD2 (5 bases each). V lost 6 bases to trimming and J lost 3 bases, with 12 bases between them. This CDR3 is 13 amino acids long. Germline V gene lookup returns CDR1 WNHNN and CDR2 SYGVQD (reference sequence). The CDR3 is CASSSGRNYEQYF. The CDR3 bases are TGCGCCAGCAGCTCGGGACGAAACTACGAGCAGTACTTC.

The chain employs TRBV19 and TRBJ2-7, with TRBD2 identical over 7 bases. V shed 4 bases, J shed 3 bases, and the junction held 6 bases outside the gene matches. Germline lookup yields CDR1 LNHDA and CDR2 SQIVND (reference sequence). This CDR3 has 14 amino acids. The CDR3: CASSRAGANYEQYF. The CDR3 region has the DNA TGTGCCAGTAGTAGGGCGGGAGCGAACTACGAGCAGTACTTC.

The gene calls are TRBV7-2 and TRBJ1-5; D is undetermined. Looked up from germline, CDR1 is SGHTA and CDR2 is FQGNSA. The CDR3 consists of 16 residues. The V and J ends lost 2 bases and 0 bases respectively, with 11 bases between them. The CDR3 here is CASSLYWGSSNQPQHF. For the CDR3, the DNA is TGTGCCAGCAGCTTATACTGGGGTAGTAGCAATCAGCCCCAGCATTTT.

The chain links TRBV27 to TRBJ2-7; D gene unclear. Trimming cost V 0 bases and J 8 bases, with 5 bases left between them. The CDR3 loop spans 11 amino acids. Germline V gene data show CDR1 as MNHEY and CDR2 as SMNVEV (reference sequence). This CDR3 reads CASSLSEKQYF. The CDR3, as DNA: TGTGCCAGCAGTTTATCGGAAAAGCAGTACTTC.

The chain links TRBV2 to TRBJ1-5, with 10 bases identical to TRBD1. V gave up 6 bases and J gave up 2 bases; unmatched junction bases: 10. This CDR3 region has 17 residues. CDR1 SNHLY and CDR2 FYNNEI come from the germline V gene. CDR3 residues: CASRLLTGGGGNQPQHF. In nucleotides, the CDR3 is TGTGCCAGCAGGTTGTTGACAGGGGGCGGCGGCAATCAGCCCCAGCATTTT.

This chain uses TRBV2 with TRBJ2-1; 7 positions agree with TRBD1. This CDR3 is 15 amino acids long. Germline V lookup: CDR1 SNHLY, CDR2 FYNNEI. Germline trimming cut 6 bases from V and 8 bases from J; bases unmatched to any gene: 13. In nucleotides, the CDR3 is TGTGCCAGCAGAATCGGACAGGCCGTCCTTCATGAGCAGTTCTTC. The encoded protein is CASRIGQAVLHEQFF.

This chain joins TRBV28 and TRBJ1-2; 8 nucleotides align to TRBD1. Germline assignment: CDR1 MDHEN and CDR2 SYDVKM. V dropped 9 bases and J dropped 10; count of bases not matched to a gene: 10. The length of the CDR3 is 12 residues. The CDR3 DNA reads TGTGCCAGTCGTGTGGGACAGGACACCTACACCTTC. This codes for CASRVGQDTYTF.

CDR3 in amino acids: CASSIVGGQMNTEAFF. CDR3 nucleotide sequence: TGTGCCAGTAGTATAGTAGGAGGACAGATGAACACTGAAGCTTTCTTT. The J gene is TRBJ1-1, the V gene TRBV19; TRBD1 is a possible D gene (6 bases). Germline V gene sequence: CDR1 LNHDA, CDR2 SQIVND (reference sequence). V was cut by 1 base and J by 0 bases, with 12 bases left in between. This CDR3 comprises 16 residues.

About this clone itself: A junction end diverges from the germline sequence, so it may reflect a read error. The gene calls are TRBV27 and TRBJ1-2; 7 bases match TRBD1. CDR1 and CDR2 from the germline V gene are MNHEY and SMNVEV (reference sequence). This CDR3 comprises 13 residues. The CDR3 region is CASSWDSTQGKAF. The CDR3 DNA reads TGTGCCAGCAGTTGGGACTCGACACAGGGGAAGGCCTTC.

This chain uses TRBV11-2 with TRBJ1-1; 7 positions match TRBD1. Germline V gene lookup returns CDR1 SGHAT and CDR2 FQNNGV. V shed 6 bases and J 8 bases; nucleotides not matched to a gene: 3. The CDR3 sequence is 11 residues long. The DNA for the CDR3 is TGTGCCAGCAGACGACAGGGCGAAGCTTTCTTT. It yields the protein CASRRQGEAFF. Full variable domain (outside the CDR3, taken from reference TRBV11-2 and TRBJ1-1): EAGVAQSPRYKIIEKRQSVAFWCNPISGHATLYWYQQILGQGPKLLIQFQNNGVVDDSQLPKDRFSAERLKGVDSTLKIQPAKLEDSAVYLCASRRQGEAFFGQGTRLTVV.

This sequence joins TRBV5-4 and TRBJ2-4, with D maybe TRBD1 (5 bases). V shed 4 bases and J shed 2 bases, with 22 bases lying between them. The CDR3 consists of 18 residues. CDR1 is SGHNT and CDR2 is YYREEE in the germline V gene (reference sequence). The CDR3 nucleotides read TGTGCCAGCAGCCGACTTAACCTTAGACAGCCAACCAAAAACATTCAGTACTTC. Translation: CASSRLNLRQPTKNIQYF.

CDR3 in DNA: TGTGCCAGCAGCATCCGGGACAGGGATTACAATGAGCAGTTCTTC. Amino acids: CASSIRDRDYNEQFF. The chain is built from TRBV11-2 and TRBJ2-1; 9 nucleotides align to TRBD1. This CDR3 region has 15 residues. Trimming at V came to 5 bases and at J to 4 bases, leaving 6 bases not matched to a gene. Germline V gene data show CDR1 as SGHAT and CDR2 as FQNNGV. The full variable domain, completed using reference TRBV11-2 and TRBJ2-1, is EAGVAQSPRYKIIEKRQSVAFWCNPISGHATLYWYQQILGQGPKLLIQFQNNGVVDDSQLPKDRFSAERLKGVDSTLKIQPAKLEDSAVYLCASSIRDRDYNEQFFGPGTRLTVL.

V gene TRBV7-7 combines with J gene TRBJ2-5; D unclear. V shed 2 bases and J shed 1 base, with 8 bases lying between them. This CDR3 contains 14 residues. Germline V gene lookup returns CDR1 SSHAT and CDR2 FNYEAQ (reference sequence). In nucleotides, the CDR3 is TGTGCCAGCAGCTTAATAGGAAGCCAAGAGACCCAGTACTTC. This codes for CASSLIGSQETQYF.

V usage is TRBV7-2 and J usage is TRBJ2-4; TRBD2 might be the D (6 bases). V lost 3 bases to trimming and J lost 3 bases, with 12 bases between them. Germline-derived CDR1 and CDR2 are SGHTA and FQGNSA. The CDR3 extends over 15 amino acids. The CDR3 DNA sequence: TGTGCCAGCAGCTTGGCCCCGCGGGGCAAAAACATTCAGTACTTC. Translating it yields CASSLAPRGKNIQYF.

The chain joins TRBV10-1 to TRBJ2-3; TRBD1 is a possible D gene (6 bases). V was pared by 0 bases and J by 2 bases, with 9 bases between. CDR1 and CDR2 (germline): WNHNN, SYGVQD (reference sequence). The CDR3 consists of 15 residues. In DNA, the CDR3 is TGCGCCAGCAGTGAGTCGAAGGGGGACACAGATACGCAGTATTTT. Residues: CASSESKGDTDTQYF.

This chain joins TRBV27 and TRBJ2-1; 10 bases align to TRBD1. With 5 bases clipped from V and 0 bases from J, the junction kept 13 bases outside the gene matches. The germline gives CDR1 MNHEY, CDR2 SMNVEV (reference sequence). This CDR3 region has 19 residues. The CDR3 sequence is CASSTRTGTGVISYNEQFF. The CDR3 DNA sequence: TGTGCCAGCAGTACAAGAACCGGGACAGGGGTAATCTCCTACAATGAGCAGTTCTTC.

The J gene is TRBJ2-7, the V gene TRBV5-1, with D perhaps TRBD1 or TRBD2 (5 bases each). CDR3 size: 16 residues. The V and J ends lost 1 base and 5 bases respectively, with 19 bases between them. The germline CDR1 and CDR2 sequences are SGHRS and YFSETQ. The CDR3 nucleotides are TGCGCCAGCAGCTTGTGGGAAGGAGATCGGGGCGACGAGCAGTACTTC. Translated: CASSLWEGDRGDEQYF.

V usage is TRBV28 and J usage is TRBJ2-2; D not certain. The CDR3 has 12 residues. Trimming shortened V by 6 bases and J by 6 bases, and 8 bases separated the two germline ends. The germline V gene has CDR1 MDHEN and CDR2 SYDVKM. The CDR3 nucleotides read TGTGCCAGCAGCTGGAGCCCCGGGGAGCTGTTTTTT. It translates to CASSWSPGELFF.